This T cell receptor (beta chain) is from a study of blood T cell repertoires in COVID-19. Study at large: Samples taken during acute and convalescent COVID-19 were collected in the United States, Italy and Spain.

The CDR3 is 12 residues long. Germline-derived CDR1 and CDR2 are SGHTA and FQGNSA. Trimming took off 5 bases at V and 3 bases at J, with 5 bases between the two ends. Per the study methods: Reference gene primer amplification yielded estimated nucleated cell counts. Generated by immunoSEQ multiplex PCR, the TCRdb table keeps only in-frame clones and is missing some. The DNA was the basis for D and trimming; V, J and clone size are from that table. The sample carries roughly 170,000 clones, around 82% recorded once. The rearrangement uses TRBV7-2 and TRBJ2-1, with D possibly matching TRBD2 (5 bases). Material: PBMCs or T cells enriched from blood (not recorded which). This sequence was found in a woman aged 50 to 60 in a cohort exposed to, infected with or recovered from COVID-19 (not recorded which). The CDR3 coding sequence is TGTGCCAGCAGCACTAGCTACAATGAGCAGTTCTTC. It codes for CASSTSYNEQFF.